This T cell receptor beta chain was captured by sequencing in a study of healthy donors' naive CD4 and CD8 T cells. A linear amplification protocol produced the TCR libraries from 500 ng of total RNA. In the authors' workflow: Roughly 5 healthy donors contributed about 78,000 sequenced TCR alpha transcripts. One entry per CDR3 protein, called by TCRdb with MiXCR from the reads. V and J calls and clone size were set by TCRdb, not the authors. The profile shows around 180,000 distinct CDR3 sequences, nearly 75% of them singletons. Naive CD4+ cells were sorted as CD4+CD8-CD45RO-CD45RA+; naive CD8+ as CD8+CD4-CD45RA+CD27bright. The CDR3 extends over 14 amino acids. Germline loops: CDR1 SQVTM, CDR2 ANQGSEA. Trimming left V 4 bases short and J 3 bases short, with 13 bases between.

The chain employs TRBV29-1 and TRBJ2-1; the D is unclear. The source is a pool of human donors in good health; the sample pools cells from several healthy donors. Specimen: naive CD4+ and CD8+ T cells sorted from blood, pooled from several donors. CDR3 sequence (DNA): TGCAGCGTTGGAAGGAGACTGAACTACAATGAGCAGTTCTTC. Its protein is CSVGRRLNYNEQFF.